What follows describes a single T cell receptor (beta chain). This record comes from a study of T cell changes during pregnancy in multiple sclerosis. Sequencing was performed with immunoSEQ multiplex PCR; in TCRdb, only in-frame clones are kept and a portion is missing. The table has 35,000 to 45,000 clones, approximately 93% seen once. This CDR3 contains 16 residues. Germline V gives CDR1 SGDLS, CDR2 YYNGEE. V was pared by 2 bases and J by 0 bases, with 13 bases between. The source material was CD4+ T cells from peripheral blood mononuclear cells, sampled in the first trimester of pregnancy. V is TRBV9 and J is TRBJ2-3, with D perhaps TRBD2 (5 bases). The clonotype comes from a female donor with multiple sclerosis, enrolled in a pregnancy study. The CDR3 DNA reads as TGTGCCAGCAGCGTCGGGTCTAGCCACAGCACAGATACGCAGTATTTT. This gives the protein CASSVGSSHSTDTQYF.